This T cell receptor (beta chain) emerged from a study of T-cell memory formation after mild COVID-19. The CDR3 has 20 amino acids. CDR1 is KGHDR, CDR2 SFDVKD, per germline. Trimming took 3 bases from V and 0 from J; bases not matched to a gene: 10. TCRdb fed the 5' RACE reads into MiXCR, producing one record per CDR3 protein. The table has fewer than 500,000 distinct CDR3 sequences, around a quarter seen once; the top ten hold under 15%. In this sample, this clonotype turned up a few times. This sequence originates from an adult woman who had mild COVID-19 (a few samples of this study predate the infection). Cell type and time point are not known. J is TRBJ2-2 and V is TRBV24-1; 12 bases match TRBD1. The sample was PBMCs or a T cell subset sorted from them (not recorded which). This CDR3 is CATSDPLRDRGLANTGELFF. The CDR3 nucleotides are TGTGCCACCAGTGATCCGCTCCGGGACAGGGGGCTCGCGAACACCGGGGAGCTGTTTTTT.